Listed here are 18 T cell receptor beta chains from one sample, sequenced in a study of T cell changes during pregnancy in multiple sclerosis. Repertoires were generated with immunoSEQ multiplex PCR, while TCRdb's copy carries only in-frame clones and drops some. The sample consists of around 29,000 clones, more than 75% of them appearing once. Sequenced here: CD8+ T cells from peripheral blood mononuclear cells, sampled after pregnancy. These receptors came from a female donor with multiple sclerosis, enrolled in a pregnancy study.

The rearrangement links TRBV9 to TRBJ1-2, with D unresolved. V was shortened by 6 bases and J by 3 bases, with 18 bases between the two germline ends. This CDR3 has 15 residues. Germline CDR1 reads SGDLS; CDR2 reads YYNGEE. The chain's CDR3 is CASTRESTPDYGYTF. CDR3 sequence (DNA): TGTGCCAGCACCCGGGAGTCAACTCCCGACTATGGCTACACCTTC.

The chain is built from TRBV7-2 and TRBJ2-5, with D tentatively TRBD1 (5 bases). From germline, CDR1 is SGHTA and CDR2 FQGNSA. The CDR3 extends over 15 amino acids. Trimming removed 4 bases from V and 4 bases from J, with 16 bases in between. The CDR3 DNA reads TGTGCCAGCAGCTCTGAGCAAGGGGATCTAGAGACCCAGTACTTC. It specifies CASSSEQGDLETQYF. The full variable domain, completed using reference TRBV7-2 and TRBJ2-5, is GAGVSQSPSNKVTEKGKDVELRCDPISGHTALYWYRQSLGQGLEFLIYFQGNSAPDKSGLPSDRFSAERTGGSVSTLTIQRTQQEDSAVYLCASSSEQGDLETQYFGPGTRLLVL.

The chain employs TRBV13 and TRBJ1-2; 9 nucleotides match TRBD1. The ends lost 4 bases at V and 6 bases at J; junction bases unmatched: 3. The CDR3 is 13 amino acids. Germline CDR1 and CDR2: PRHDT and FYEKMQ (reference sequence). The CDR3 coding sequence is TGTGCCAGCAGCTCGGACAGGGGCCATGGCTACACCTTC. Its translation is CASSSDRGHGYTF.

The rearrangement joins TRBV5-1 to TRBJ2-3; possible D gene TRBD2, 6 bases. CDR1 is SGHRS, CDR2 YFSETQ, per germline. This CDR3 spans 14 amino acids. V lost 2 bases to trimming and J lost 2 bases, with 9 bases between them. CDR3 in DNA: TGCGCCAGCAGCTTTCGGGGACTCACAGATACGCAGTATTTT. Translation gives CASSFRGLTDTQYF.

The gene calls are TRBV7-8 and TRBJ1-1, with TRBD1 identical over 8 bases. This CDR3 comprises 16 residues. Trimming cost V 5 bases and J 1 base; bases outside gene matches: 9. Looked up from germline, CDR1 is SGHVS and CDR2 is FQNEAQ. The CDR3 sequence: CASSARTGWENTEAFF. DNA for the CDR3: TGTGCCAGCAGCGCGAGGACAGGGTGGGAGAACACTGAAGCTTTCTTT.

This clone is a singleton in its sample. This chain joins TRBV5-6 and TRBJ2-3; TRBD1 aligns across 8 bases. Losses at the gene ends were 3 bases for V and 3 bases for J; bases not matched to a gene: 3. The length of the CDR3 is 14 residues. Germline CDR1 reads SGHDT; CDR2 reads YYEEEE. The CDR3 DNA reads as TGTGCCAGCAGCTCGGACAGGGAGACAGATACGCAGTATTTT. Translating gives CASSSDRETDTQYF.

The rearrangement links TRBV7-9 to TRBJ1-1; TRBD1 might be the D (5 bases). Trimming left V 1 base short and J 3 bases short, with 12 bases between. The germline gives CDR1 SEHNR, CDR2 FQNEAQ (reference sequence). The CDR3 is made up of 15 amino acids. CDR3 in DNA: TGTGCCAGCAGCTTAGATAGGGGCAGTCACACTGAAGCTTTCTTT. Its protein product is CASSLDRGSHTEAFF.

This chain uses TRBV4-1 with TRBJ1-2; 7 nucleotides agree with TRBD1. V dropped 3 bases and J dropped 4; count of bases not matched to a gene: 8. CDR1 is MGHRA and CDR2 is YSYEKL in the germline V gene. The CDR3 contains 15 residues. This chain's CDR3 is CASSHRQGGIYGYTF. The CDR3 DNA is TGCGCCAGCAGCCATCGACAGGGTGGTATCTATGGCTACACCTTC.

In its sample, this clone was seen a few times. CDR3 nucleotide sequence: TGTGCCAGCAGTGTACTAGCGGGGGAGGGTAATGAGCAGTTCTTC. Translating gives CASSVLAGEGNEQFF. The chain combines TRBV6-4 with TRBJ2-1, with TRBD2 matching 11 bases. Germline V lookup: CDR1 MRHNA, CDR2 SNTAGT. The CDR3 spans 15 residues. V dropped 4 bases and J dropped 7; count of bases not matched to a gene: 6.

The J gene is TRBJ1-2, the V gene TRBV9; TRBD1 matches at 9 bases. The CDR3 extends over 15 amino acids. Germline CDR1 SGDLS, CDR2 YYNGEE. J was trimmed by 8 bases and V by 4 bases; bases with no gene match: 12. This CDR3 reads CASSITSGTGIGYTF. CDR3 nucleotides: TGTGCCAGCAGCATAACCTCCGGGACAGGGATCGGCTACACCTTC.

This chain links TRBV7-9 with TRBJ2-1; D might be TRBD2 (5 bases). Trimming took off 4 bases at V and 9 bases at J, with 10 bases between the two ends. The V gene's germline CDR1 is SEHNR and CDR2 FQNEAQ (reference sequence). This CDR3 is 12 amino acids long. This CDR3 is CASSYGVGEQFF. CDR3 in DNA: TGTGCCAGCAGCTACGGGGTAGGTGAGCAGTTCTTC.

The chain links TRBV28 to TRBJ1-3, with a weak D call TRBD1 (6 bases). V lost 4 bases to trimming and J lost 4 bases, with 17 bases between them. CDR1 is MDHEN, CDR2 SYDVKM, per germline. This CDR3 is built from 16 residues. The CDR3 nucleotides read TGTGCCAGCAGTTCCTACAGGGAAAAGGAGGGAAACACCATATATTTT. It yields the protein CASSSYREKEGNTIYF.

The rearrangement joins TRBV11-1 to TRBJ2-7, with D hard to call. This CDR3 has 13 residues. V was cut by 7 bases and J by 1 base, with 11 bases left in between. The germline gives CDR1 SGHAT, CDR2 FQDESV (reference sequence). Here the CDR3 reads CASTEEASYEQYF. For the CDR3, the DNA is TGTGCCAGCACCGAAGAGGCTTCCTACGAGCAGTACTTC.

J is TRBJ1-1 and V is TRBV29-1, with 8 bases that match TRBD1. The CDR3 extends over 16 amino acids. Germline V gene lookup returns CDR1 SQVTM and CDR2 ANQGSEA. V lost 7 bases and J lost 4; bases outside the gene matches: 17. CDR3 nucleotide sequence: TGCAGCGCCGCCTTCGTTCAGGGGGCGCCCGGCACTGAAGCTTTCTTT. This encodes CSAAFVQGAPGTEAFF.

This chain connects TRBV11-3 to TRBJ2-3; D ambiguous. The V gene lost 0 bases and the J gene lost 4 bases, with 5 bases spanning the gap. This CDR3 comprises 13 residues. The germline gives CDR1 SGHNT, CDR2 YENEEA. CDR3 loop: CASSLEVADTQYF. The CDR3 DNA reads TGTGCCAGCAGCTTAGAGGTAGCAGATACGCAGTATTTT.

The rearrangement uses TRBV19 and TRBJ2-2, with 8 bases that match TRBD2. Germline trimming cut 4 bases from V and 7 bases from J; bases unmatched to any gene: 5. Germline V CDR1 and CDR2: LNHDA, SQIVND (reference sequence). CDR3 length equals 14 residues. Here the CDR3 DNA reads TGTGCCAGTAGTAACGGGGGGGTTGTCGGGGAGCTGTTTTTT. Translating gives CASSNGGVVGELFF.

The J gene is TRBJ2-7, the V gene TRBV11-1, with 8 positions matching TRBD2. The V gene's germline CDR1 is SGHAT and CDR2 FQDESV (reference sequence). The V gene end was trimmed by 4 bases and the J gene end by 1 base; junction bases not matched to a gene: 6. The CDR3 spans 15 residues. The CDR3 region has the DNA TGTGCCAGCAGCTCCCGGGGCGGGGGGTCCTACGAGCAGTACTTC. Its protein product is CASSSRGGGSYEQYF.

The chain recombines TRBV27 with TRBJ2-7; 8 nucleotides align to TRBD2. CDR3 length: 15 amino acids. Germline CDR1 reads MNHEY; CDR2 reads SMNVEV (reference sequence). The V gene end was trimmed by 8 bases and the J gene end by 2 bases; junction bases not matched to a gene: 11. CDR3 DNA: TGTGCCAGCTCGACAGGTAGCGGGGCTCCCTACGAGCAGTACTTC. It yields the protein CASSTGSGAPYEQYF.